These 26 T cell receptor beta chains originate from one sample sequenced in a study of patients and donors after allogeneic stem cell transplantation. TCRdb itself ran the RT-PCR reads through MiXCR, one entry per CDR3 protein. This table holds about 230,000 distinct CDR3 sequences, roughly 15% found once. Sequencing was done on a sample of blood, either unsorted or a sorted T cell fraction (not recorded which). All receptors come from a human donor who was either an allogeneic HSCT recipient or a stem cell or donor lymphocyte infusion donor (not recorded which). It is not recorded whose cells these are; they may come from a transplant donor.

This clonotype was detected many times. The rearrangement links TRBV7-6 to TRBJ1-1; tentative D call: TRBD1 (5 bases). The germline V gene encodes CDR1 SGHVS and CDR2 FNYEAQ. Deletions cut 9 bases from V and 0 bases from J, with 11 bases between. This CDR3 spans 13 amino acids. The DNA for the CDR3 is TGTGCCAGTGGGGCAGACTTGAACACTGAAGCTTTCTTT. It is translated as CASGADLNTEAFF.

The gene calls are TRBV7-2 and TRBJ1-2; TRBD1 is a possible D gene (5 bases). Germline V gene data show CDR1 as SGHTA and CDR2 as FQGNSA. V was shortened by 3 bases and J by 6 bases, with 14 bases between the two germline ends. The CDR3 has 14 amino acids. The DNA of the CDR3 is TGTGCCAGCAGCTTCCCAGGCCGAGGGGATGGCTACACCTTC. This translates into CASSFPGRGDGYTF.

This clonotype came up many times. The gene calls are TRBV5-6 and TRBJ1-1; D unresolved. The length of the CDR3 is 13 residues. Trimming cost V 2 bases and J 5 bases, with 10 bases left between them. The germline V gene encodes CDR1 SGHDT and CDR2 YYEEEE. The CDR3: CASSFGRGTEAFF. CDR3 nucleotide sequence: TGTGCCAGCAGCTTTGGCCGGGGAACTGAAGCTTTCTTT.

This chain connects TRBV4-1 to TRBJ1-5; 7 bases match TRBD1. The CDR3 extends over 15 amino acids. The V gene end was trimmed by 3 bases and the J gene end by 3 bases; junction bases not matched to a gene: 5. In germline, CDR1 is MGHRA, CDR2 YSYEKL. CDR3: CASSHSTGNNQPQHF. As DNA, the CDR3 is TGCGCCAGCAGCCACTCGACAGGGAACAATCAGCCCCAGCATTTT.

This clonotype was seen a handful of times. The V and J genes are TRBV6-1 and TRBJ2-7; 11 positions match TRBD2. CDR1 is MNHNS and CDR2 is SASEGT in the germline V gene. Trimming cost V 8 bases and J 5 bases; bases outside gene matches: 11. CDR3 length: 15 residues. CDR3 region: CASSFSGRGTNEQYF. Here the CDR3 DNA reads TGTGCCAGCTCCTTTAGCGGGAGGGGGACTAACGAGCAGTACTTC.

This clonotype was observed at least ten times. The chain recombines TRBV20-1 with TRBJ1-2, with 11 bases that match TRBD1. Germline CDR1 DFQATT, CDR2 SNEGSKA (reference sequence). The CDR3 is 12 residues long. V lost 5 bases, J lost 4 bases, and 0 bases stayed unmatched. CDR3 sequence: CSAGTGGYGYTF. The CDR3 DNA sequence: TGCAGTGCTGGGACAGGGGGCTATGGCTACACCTTC.

The J gene is TRBJ2-4, the V gene TRBV5-5; D is ambiguous. V was cut by 1 base and J by 4 bases, with 12 bases left in between. This CDR3 is built from 15 residues. The germline CDR1 and CDR2 sequences are SGHKS and YYEKEE (reference sequence). The CDR3 nucleotides read TGTGCCAGCAGCTTGTCGGCCATGGCGAAAAACATTCAGTACTTC. It specifies CASSLSAMAKNIQYF.

The table lists this clonotype with a few counts. The chain joins TRBV4-1 to TRBJ2-2; no clear D gene. The V gene's germline CDR1 is MGHRA and CDR2 YSYEKL. The V end was cut by 0 bases, the J end by 3 bases, with 11 bases between. The CDR3 contains 16 residues. CDR3 DNA sequence: TGCGCCAGCAGCCAAGAAGATAGGCTATACACCGGGGAGCTGTTTTTT. It specifies CASSQEDRLYTGELFF.

At least ten counts were recorded for this clonotype. The V and J genes are TRBV20-1 and TRBJ1-5, with D unresolved. The CDR3 consists of 12 residues. With 1 base removed from V and 7 bases from J, the gap between germline ends came to 8 bases. Looked up from germline, CDR1 is DFQATT and CDR2 is SNEGSKA (reference sequence). The CDR3 is CSARAAGQPQHF. The CDR3 nucleotides read TGCAGTGCTAGAGCCGCCGGCCAGCCCCAGCATTTT.

The chain employs TRBV5-6 and TRBJ1-1, with D possibly TRBD1 on 6 matching bases. CDR3 length equals 17 residues. Looked up from germline, CDR1 is SGHDT and CDR2 is YYEEEE. The V end lost 3 bases, the J end lost 5 bases, and 23 bases lay between the germline ends. The CDR3 reads CASSSGALTGDGTEAFF. CDR3 nucleotide sequence: TGTGCCAGCAGCTCCGGCGCCCTGACAGGAGACGGAACTGAAGCTTTCTTT.

This sequence joins TRBV2 and TRBJ2-7; D is ambiguous. V lost 6 bases and J lost 3, with 9 bases in between. The germline gives CDR1 SNHLY, CDR2 FYNNEI. The length of the CDR3 is 12 residues. The DNA of the CDR3 is TGTGCCAGCAGGCCCGACTTCTACGAGCAGTACTTC. It is translated as CASRPDFYEQYF.

Ten or more counts support this clonotype. The chain carries TRBV30 and TRBJ1-2, with D tentatively TRBD1 (5 bases). Germline CDR1 reads GTSNPN; CDR2 reads SVGIG (reference sequence). Trimming removed 2 bases at V and 4 bases at J, with 11 bases between. CDR3 length: 13 amino acids. Here the CDR3 DNA reads TGTGCCTGGAGTACGGCAGGGTCCTATGGCTACACCTTC. As protein: CAWSTAGSYGYTF.

This clonotype has ten or more counts. This rearrangement joins TRBV12-3 or TRBV12-4 to TRBJ2-1, with 12 bases fitting TRBD2. The CDR3 spans 15 residues. The V segment lost 3 bases and the J segment 6 bases; nucleotides outside the gene matches: 3. The CDR3 DNA reads TGTGCCAGCAGTTTCCGGACTAGCGGGACCAATGAGCAGTTCTTC. It encodes CASSFRTSGTNEQFF.

The chain is built from TRBV4-2 and TRBJ2-4; TRBD2 agrees at 7 bases. Germline CDR1 LGHNA, CDR2 YNFKEQ. The V and J ends lost 1 base and 12 bases, in that order; junction bases with no gene match: 18. This CDR3 is built from 17 residues. The CDR3 sequence: CASSQVGRLGGTNGQYF. The CDR3 DNA is TGTGCCAGCAGCCAAGTCGGACGCCTCGGCGGGACTAACGGTCAGTACTTC.

The rearrangement uses TRBV11-1 and TRBJ2-5; 7 bases align to TRBD1. This CDR3 has 14 residues. Trimming removed 3 bases from V and 5 bases from J; junction bases left unmatched: 6. Germline V gene data show CDR1 as SGHAT and CDR2 as FQDESV (reference sequence). CDR3 sequence (DNA): TGTGCCAGCAGCTTCACAGGGGTGATTGAGACCCAGTACTTC. Protein: CASSFTGVIETQYF.

This clonotype showed up many times. CDR3 region: CASSLGGGFETQYF. In DNA, the CDR3 is TGTGCCAGCAGCTTAGGCGGCGGTTTCGAGACCCAGTACTTC. The V gene is TRBV7-2, the J gene TRBJ2-5; the D is unclear. Trimming took 1 base from V and 5 from J, leaving 11 bases between them. CDR1 and CDR2 from the germline V gene are SGHTA and FQGNSA. The CDR3 runs to 14 residues.

This clonotype occurred a few times. CDR3 protein: CASSVAASGRVYEQYF. The CDR3 DNA follows: TGTGCCAGCAGCGTAGCGGCTAGCGGGAGAGTCTACGAGCAGTACTTC. The chain combines TRBV9 with TRBJ2-7, with 10 bases fitting TRBD2. This CDR3 is 16 amino acids long. V dropped 0 bases and J dropped 3; count of bases not matched to a gene: 6. The germline gives CDR1 SGDLS, CDR2 YYNGEE. The variable domain in full, with the rest retrieved from reference TRBV9 and TRBJ2-7, is DSGVTQTPKHLITATGQRVTLRCSPRSGDLSVYWYQQSLDQGLQFLIQYYNGEERAKGNILERFSAQQFPDLHSELNLSSLELGDSALYFCASSVAASGRVYEQYFGPGTRLTVT.

CDR3 amino acids: CASSLGDDAKNIQYF. DNA of the CDR3: TGTGCCAGCAGCTTAGGAGACGATGCCAAAAACATTCAGTACTTC. The genes are TRBV9 and TRBJ2-4, with D hard to call. Per the germline V gene, CDR1 is SGDLS and CDR2 is YYNGEE. The CDR3 covers 15 residues. V dropped 4 bases and J dropped 1 base, with 12 bases sitting between them.

At least ten counts were recorded for this clonotype. J is TRBJ1-5 and V is TRBV25-1; 8 bases are shared with TRBD1. With V trimmed by 5 bases and J by 1 base, 4 bases remained unmatched. Germline CDR1 is MGHDK and CDR2 is SYGVNS. The CDR3 has 15 residues. The CDR3 DNA is TGTGCCAGCAGTCCCGGGACAGGCAGCAATCAGCCCCAGCATTTT. This encodes CASSPGTGSNQPQHF. Full variable domain (missing parts from reference TRBV25-1 and TRBJ1-5): EADIYQTPRYLVIGTGKKITLECSQTMGHDKMYWYQQDPGMELHLIHYSYGVNSTEKGDLSSESTVSRIRTEHFPLTLESARPSHTSQYLCASSPGTGSNQPQHFGDGTRLSIL.

This clonotype was detected ten times or more. The chain uses TRBV27 and TRBJ1-4; TRBD1 matches at 9 bases. Germline V gene lookup returns CDR1 MNHEY and CDR2 SMNVEV (reference sequence). This CDR3 is built from 15 residues. Trimming removed 5 bases from V and 10 bases from J; junction bases left unmatched: 11. The CDR3 DNA reads TGTGCCAGCAGTGAAGGGGACAGGGCAGGTGGAAAACTGTTTTTT. Translating it yields CASSEGDRAGGKLFF.

This clonotype was counted only a few times. This rearrangement joins TRBV19 to TRBJ1-1, with TRBD1 identical over 7 bases. The CDR3 contains 16 residues. The trim removed 3 bases at V and 0 bases at J, leaving 7 bases unmatched. Germline CDR1 LNHDA, CDR2 SQIVND (reference sequence). The CDR3 DNA follows: TGTGCCAGTAGTATGAGGTCCGGGACAGTGAACACTGAAGCTTTCTTT. Its protein product is CASSMRSGTVNTEAFF. Full variable domain (missing parts from reference TRBV19 and TRBJ1-1): DGGITQSPKYLFRKEGQNVTLSCEQNLNHDAMYWYRQDPGQGLRLIYYSQIVNDFQKGDIAEGYSVSREKKESFPLTVTSAQKNPTAFYLCASSMRSGTVNTEAFFGQGTRLTVV.

The chain combines TRBV14 with TRBJ2-7; TRBD1 matches 7 bases. V shed 4 bases, J shed 2 bases, and the junction held 5 bases outside the gene matches. Germline loops: CDR1 SGHDN, CDR2 FVKESK. The CDR3 has 14 amino acids. In nucleotides, the CDR3 is TGTGCCAGCAGCCCCCGACAGGGAACCTACGAGCAGTACTTC. Protein sequence: CASSPRQGTYEQYF.

This clonotype was recorded a few times. The chain employs TRBV9 and TRBJ2-1; 9 nucleotides agree with TRBD2. V lost 3 bases to trimming and J lost 6 bases; unmatched junction nucleotides: 7. CDR1 and CDR2 from the germline V gene are SGDLS and YYNGEE. CDR3 length: 15 residues. The CDR3, as DNA: TGTGCCAGCAGCGGCGGGGGGGCCCTCGGCAATGAGCAGTTCTTC. Its protein is CASSGGGALGNEQFF.

The CDR3 here is CASSHKRRGRNNEQFF. The CDR3 bases are TGCGCCAGCAGTCACAAAAGGAGGGGGCGAAACAATGAGCAGTTCTTC. The chain links TRBV23-1 to TRBJ2-1; D might be TRBD1 (7 bases). TRBV23-1 is recorded as an ORF, its role being uncertain. Trimming took off 3 bases at V and 5 bases at J, with 17 bases between the two ends. CDR3 length: 16 residues.

This clonotype was picked up a small number of times. The CDR3 bases are TGCGCCAGCAGCAGGACCGGACAGGGGGAGCAGTTCTTC. It encodes CASSRTGQGEQFF. V gene TRBV5-1 combines with J gene TRBJ2-1, with TRBD1 matching over 9 bases. From germline, CDR1 is SGHRS and CDR2 YFSETQ. The CDR3 spans 13 residues. The V and J ends lost 4 bases and 10 bases, in that order; junction bases with no gene match: 6.

The chain recombines TRBV6-2 or TRBV6-3 with TRBJ1-5; 12 bases map to TRBD1. V was pared by 8 bases and J by 3 bases, with 2 bases of the junction left unmatched. CDR1 MNHEY and CDR2 SVGEGT come from the germline V gene. This CDR3 region has 14 residues. CDR3 sequence: CASGDRGLNQPQHF. CDR3 DNA sequence: TGTGCCAGCGGGGACAGGGGGCTCAATCAGCCCCAGCATTTT.